This TCR beta chain was recovered during a study of T cells after posttransplantation cyclophosphamide. Overall study findings and caveats: Recipient CMV seropositivity and CMV reactivation strongly tracked TRB clonality.

This clone occurred many times. Its cognate antigen is unknown. The germline gives CDR1 ENHRY, CDR2 SYGVKD. The CDR3 length is 16 residues. With 2 bases clipped from V and 5 bases from J, the junction kept 8 bases outside the gene matches. Using immunoSEQ multiplex PCR, the repertoire was profiled, and TCRdb retains in-frame clones only, with some absent. The sample yields 40,000 to 45,000 clones, without any singletons. The sequence was obtained from a man in his forties in good health, CMV-negative, and a related stem cell transplant donor. The chain couples TRBV10-3 to TRBJ2-1, with 8 bases lining up with TRBD2. Material for sequencing was PBMCs. CDR3 region: CAISEASGLDHNEQFF. The CDR3, as DNA: TGTGCCATCAGTGAGGCATCGGGACTAGACCACAATGAGCAGTTCTTC.